What follows are 21 T cell receptor beta chains derived from one specimen sequenced in a study of blood T cell repertoires in COVID-19. Using immunoSEQ multiplex PCR, the repertoire was profiled, and TCRdb retains in-frame clones only, with some absent. Of 200,000 to 250,000 clones in the sample, approximately 90% were seen once. The sample taken for sequencing was PBMCs or T cells enriched from blood (not recorded which). These receptors came from a man in his fifties or sixties who had been exposed to COVID-19.

The chain joins TRBV7-6 to TRBJ2-7; TRBD1 agrees at 8 bases. The CDR3 covers 11 residues. Germline V CDR1 and CDR2: SGHVS, FNYEAQ. V dropped 10 bases and J dropped 4; count of bases not matched to a gene: 3. CDR3 sequence reads: CATQGEYEQYF. In DNA, the CDR3 is TGTGCCACACAGGGGGAGTACGAGCAGTACTTC.

The chain carries TRBV28 and TRBJ2-5, with TRBD2 as a possible D gene (5 bases). The V gene lost 5 bases and the J gene lost 8 bases, with 15 bases spanning the gap. The germline gives CDR1 MDHEN, CDR2 SYDVKM. This CDR3 spans 13 amino acids. The CDR3 bases are TGTGCCAGCAGTAAAGAATATCGGGATACCCAGTACTTC. It encodes CASSKEYRDTQYF.

The gene calls are TRBV5-1 and TRBJ2-3, with TRBD1 matching over 9 bases. Germline V gene data show CDR1 as SGHRS and CDR2 as YFSETQ. The CDR3 extends over 16 amino acids. The V and J ends lost 0 bases and 1 base, in that order; junction bases with no gene match: 3. CDR3 loop: CASSLEQGAGTDTQYF. For the CDR3, the DNA is TGCGCCAGCAGCTTGGAACAGGGGGCCGGCACAGATACGCAGTATTTT.

This clone was seen only a few times. The chain uses TRBV10-3 and TRBJ1-6; 7 nucleotides line up with TRBD1. V dropped 4 bases and J dropped 8; count of bases not matched to a gene: 2. The CDR3 is 13 residues long. Germline lookup yields CDR1 ENHRY and CDR2 SYGVKD. The chain's CDR3 is CAISATGDSPLHF. The CDR3 DNA is TGTGCCATCAGTGCTACAGGGGATTCACCCCTCCACTTT.

CDR3 residues: CASSLDFNAEAFF. CDR3 DNA: TGTGCCAGCAGCTTGGACTTCAATGCTGAAGCTTTCTTT. The chain is built from TRBV11-3 and TRBJ1-1; no clear D. Trimming cost V 3 bases and J 6 bases, with 11 bases left between them. The CDR3 totals 13 residues. Germline V CDR1 and CDR2: SGHNT, YENEEA. Complete variable domain (other parts from reference TRBV11-3 and TRBJ1-1): EAGVVQSPRYKIIEKKQPVAFWCNPISGHNTLYWYLQNLGQGPELLIRYENEEAVDDSQLPKDRFSAERLKGVDSTLKIQPAELGDSAVYLCASSLDFNAEAFFGQGTRLTVV.

CDR3 coding DNA: TGTGCCAGCAGCTTGTCACTAGCGCATACCTACAATGAGCAGTTCTTC. Its protein is CASSLSLAHTYNEQFF. The chain combines TRBV5-6 with TRBJ2-1, with 7 bases fitting TRBD2. The CDR3 spans 16 residues. CDR1 and CDR2 (germline): SGHDT, YYEEEE. J lost 2 bases, V lost 1 base, and 6 bases had no gene match.

The chain joins TRBV5-1 to TRBJ1-6, with TRBD1 matching over 8 bases. Trimming cost V 3 bases and J 7 bases; bases outside gene matches: 9. Per the germline V gene, CDR1 is SGHRS and CDR2 is YFSETQ. The CDR3 has 16 amino acids. CDR3 sequence (DNA): TGCGCCAGCAGCTCCCAAGGGACAGGTGTCAATTCACCCCTCCACTTT. The encoded protein is CASSSQGTGVNSPLHF.

This chain connects TRBV29-1 to TRBJ2-3; D call uncertain. Between the trimmed V and J ends, which lost 6 bases and 0 bases, there was a span of 13 bases. In germline, CDR1 is SQVTM, CDR2 ANQGSEA. The CDR3 has 14 amino acids. This CDR3 reads CSVLISSSTDTQYF. For the CDR3, the DNA is TGCAGCGTCCTGATTTCGAGTAGCACAGATACGCAGTATTTT.

This chain uses TRBV11-1 with TRBJ1-6; tentatively, D is TRBD1 (6 bases). Germline values: CDR1 SGHAT, CDR2 FQDESV (reference sequence). This CDR3 is built from 14 residues. V was clipped by 3 bases and J by 4 bases, with 7 bases between them. In DNA, the CDR3 is TGTGCCAGCAGCTTTCAGGGGTATAATTCACCCCTCCACTTT. Protein: CASSFQGYNSPLHF.

The gene calls are TRBV6-5 and TRBJ1-1, with D possibly matching TRBD1 (6 bases). This CDR3 comprises 11 residues. Per germline, CDR1 MNHEY and CDR2 SVGAGI. V was trimmed by 6 bases and J by 9 bases, leaving 11 bases between them. The CDR3 loop reads CASRDTGKAFF. The CDR3, as DNA: TGTGCCAGCAGGGATACAGGGAAAGCTTTCTTT.

This rearrangement joins TRBV20-1 to TRBJ2-1; 7 bases align to TRBD2. This CDR3 has 16 residues. The J segment lost 2 bases and the V segment lost 3 bases, leaving 10 bases of the junction unmatched. Germline V gene sequence: CDR1 DFQATT, CDR2 SNEGSKA (reference sequence). CDR3 residues: CSASTLTGGTYNEQFF. As DNA, the CDR3 is TGCAGTGCTAGTACTTTGACGGGAGGCACCTACAATGAGCAGTTCTTC.

The chain recombines TRBV7-2 with TRBJ2-7; possibly TRBD2 for D (6 bases). V shed 4 bases and J shed 12 bases, with 25 bases lying between them. Germline CDR1 SGHTA, CDR2 FQGNSA. This CDR3 comprises 15 residues. CDR3 nucleotide sequence: TGTGCCAGCAGCTCCAGAAACGGGGGATTCGGTTCCTGGTACTTC. It is translated as CASSSRNGGFGSWYF.

The chain employs TRBV19 and TRBJ2-2; tentative D call: TRBD1 (6 bases). Germline V lookup: CDR1 LNHDA, CDR2 SQIVND (reference sequence). This CDR3 comprises 15 residues. V shed 6 bases and J shed 0 bases, with 11 bases lying between them. CDR3 sequence (DNA): TGTGCCAGTAGAAACAGGGATCCGAACACCGGGGAGCTGTTTTTT. Translation gives CASRNRDPNTGELFF.

The chain has TRBV5-6 and TRBJ2-3; 8 nucleotides match TRBD2. The CDR3 extends over 15 amino acids. Germline V gives CDR1 SGHDT, CDR2 YYEEEE. The junction had 3 bases not matched to a gene; V was cut back by 0 bases and J by 3 bases. The CDR3: CASSLVAGGTDTQYF. The CDR3 DNA sequence: TGTGCCAGCAGCTTGGTGGCGGGGGGAACAGATACGCAGTATTTT.

The chain carries TRBV5-1 and TRBJ1-4; maybe TRBD1 (6 bases). From germline, CDR1 is SGHRS and CDR2 YFSETQ. Between the trimmed V and J ends, which lost 4 bases and 8 bases, there was a span of 18 bases. The CDR3 loop spans 15 amino acids. The CDR3 bases are TGCGCCAGCAGCGATCCAGGGGCTGGAGGAGAAAAACTGTTTTTT. It yields the protein CASSDPGAGGEKLFF.

The chain carries TRBV29-1 and TRBJ2-2; 12 nucleotides line up with TRBD2. V lost 4 bases, J lost 4 bases, and 7 bases stayed unmatched. CDR1 is SQVTM, CDR2 ANQGSEA, per germline. There are 16 residues in the CDR3. CDR3 amino acids: CSVVLAGGPGTGELFF. In nucleotides, the CDR3 is TGCAGCGTTGTCCTAGCGGGGGGGCCGGGCACCGGGGAGCTGTTTTTT.

This clone was observed a single time. The gene calls are TRBV9 and TRBJ2-5; a possible D gene is TRBD1 (5 bases). Germline CDR1 reads SGDLS; CDR2 reads YYNGEE. The V end was cut by 0 bases, the J end by 2 bases, with 8 bases between. This CDR3 spans 14 amino acids. The CDR3 loop reads CASSVDRTQETQYF. In DNA, the CDR3 is TGTGCCAGCAGCGTAGATCGGACACAAGAGACCCAGTACTTC.

The chain joins TRBV4-2 to TRBJ2-5; TRBD1 matches 8 bases. Germline V CDR1 and CDR2: LGHNA, YNFKEQ. The CDR3 totals 14 residues. Trimming cost V 3 bases and J 1 base; bases outside gene matches: 1. The CDR3 region is CASSQTGVQETQYF. The DNA for the CDR3 is TGTGCCAGCAGCCAGACAGGGGTCCAAGAGACCCAGTACTTC.

The rearrangement links TRBV27 to TRBJ2-5, with D maybe TRBD2 (6 bases). The V end lost 5 bases, the J end lost 1 base, and 14 bases lay between the germline ends. Germline assignment: CDR1 MNHEY and CDR2 SMNVEV (reference sequence). This CDR3 spans 15 amino acids. Here the CDR3 DNA reads TGTGCCAGCAGTCCCTATGTGGGACTCCAAGAGACCCAGTACTTC. Amino acid sequence: CASSPYVGLQETQYF.

The V gene is TRBV5-1, the J gene TRBJ2-5; TRBD2 is a possible D gene (6 bases). The length of the CDR3 is 15 residues. The V end was cut by 3 bases, the J end by 5 bases, with 17 bases between. Germline V gives CDR1 SGHRS, CDR2 YFSETQ. The CDR3 here is CASSSDSGLEETQYF. Here the CDR3 DNA reads TGCGCCAGCAGCTCGGATTCGGGACTCGAGGAGACCCAGTACTTC.

This chain joins TRBV13 and TRBJ2-6, with a possible D match to TRBD1 (6 bases). The CDR3 covers 16 residues. The germline V gene has CDR1 PRHDT and CDR2 FYEKMQ (reference sequence). The V end lost 2 bases, the J end lost 4 bases, and 12 bases lay between the germline ends. In DNA form, the CDR3 reads TGTGCCAGCAGCTTAAACAGGGCTGCCGGGGCCAACGTCCTGACTTTC. Translated: CASSLNRAAGANVLTF.